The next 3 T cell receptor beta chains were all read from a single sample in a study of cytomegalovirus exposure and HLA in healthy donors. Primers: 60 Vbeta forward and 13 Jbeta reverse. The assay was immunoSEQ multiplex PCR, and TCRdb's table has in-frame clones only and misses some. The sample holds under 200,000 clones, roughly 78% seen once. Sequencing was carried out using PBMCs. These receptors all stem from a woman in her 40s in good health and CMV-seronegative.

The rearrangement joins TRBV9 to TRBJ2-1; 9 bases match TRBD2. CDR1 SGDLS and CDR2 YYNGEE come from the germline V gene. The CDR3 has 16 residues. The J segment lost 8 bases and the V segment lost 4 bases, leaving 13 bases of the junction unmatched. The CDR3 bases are TGTGCCAGCAGCCCCGGAACTGCGGGAGGGCGTCATGAGCAGTTCTTC. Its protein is CASSPGTAGGRHEQFF.

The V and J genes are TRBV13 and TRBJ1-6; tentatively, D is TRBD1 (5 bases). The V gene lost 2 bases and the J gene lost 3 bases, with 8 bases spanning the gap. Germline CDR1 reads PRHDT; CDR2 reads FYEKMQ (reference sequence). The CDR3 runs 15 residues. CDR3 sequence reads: CASSLSGDYNSPLHF. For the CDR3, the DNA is TGTGCCAGCAGCTTATCGGGGGACTATAATTCACCCCTCCACTTT.

CDR3 bases: TGCGCCAGCAGCGACAGGGGTTCTGGAAACACCATATATTTT. It encodes CASSDRGSGNTIYF. V and J are TRBV5-1 and TRBJ1-3; TRBD1 agrees at 8 bases. The V segment lost 4 bases and the J segment 1 base; nucleotides outside the gene matches: 1. Germline V gives CDR1 SGHRS, CDR2 YFSETQ. The CDR3 has 14 residues.